This is a list of T cell receptor beta chains from one sample in a study of blood T cell repertoires in COVID-19. Data came from immunoSEQ multiplex PCR; TCRdb stores just in-frame clones and leaves some out. The sample contains about 100,000 clones, approximately 86% of which appear only once. Sequenced input: PBMCs or T cells enriched from blood (not recorded which). The receptors derive from a woman in her forties or fifties who had recovered from COVID-19. The CDR3 runs from the conserved cysteine through the conserved F or W. The D gene is left open where the match is weak. Size tells how often a clone was seen (once, few, many) or the class of an expanded clone, and some rows leave it out.

V gene	J gene	D gene	clone size	CDR3 protein	CDR3 DNA
TRBV19	TRBJ1-5	-	few	CASSTDGINQPQHF	TGTGCCAGTAGTACGGACGGGATAAATCAGCCCCAGCATTTT
TRBV7-8	TRBJ2-7	TRBD1	-	CASSLEGQGYEQYF	TGTGCCAGCAGCTTAGAGGGACAGGGCTACGAGCAGTACTTC
TRBV5-4	TRBJ1-1	-	-	CASSRDWGSPEAFF	TGTGCCAGCAGCCGGGACTGGGGGAGTCCTGAAGCTTTCTTT
TRBV5-4	TRBJ1-2	TRBD1	-	CASSFPGTGGSGYTF	TGTGCCAGCAGCTTCCCCGGGACAGGGGGCTCTGGCTACACCTTC
TRBV7-7	TRBJ2-5	-	-	CASSLGGPQETQYF	TGTGCCAGCAGCTTAGGGGGGCCCCAAGAGACCCAGTACTTC
TRBV7-8	TRBJ2-1	-	-	CASSLVGGEVYNEQFF	TGTGCCAGCAGCTTAGTGGGTGGAGAAGTCTACAATGAGCAGTTCTTC
TRBV5-1	TRBJ2-5	TRBD1	-	CASSRNGQGIETQYF	TGCGCCAGCAGCCGAAACGGACAGGGTATAGAGACCCAGTACTTC
TRBV18	TRBJ2-7	-	once	CASSQQGYEQYF	TGTGCCAGCTCACAACAGGGCTACGAGCAGTACTTC
TRBV12-5	TRBJ2-3	-	-	CASGFGLTDTQYF	TGTGCTAGTGGTTTTGGGCTCACAGATACGCAGTATTTT
TRBV7-2	TRBJ2-7	TRBD1	-	CASSLAGTGNSYEQYF	TGTGCCAGCAGCTTAGCCGGGACAGGGAATAGCTACGAGCAGTACTTC
TRBV27	TRBJ2-7	TRBD1	-	CASGGGQGYEQYF	TGTGCCAGCGGTGGGGGACAGGGGTACGAGCAGTACTTC
TRBV15	TRBJ2-3	TRBD2	-	CATSRDGSGGLTVTDTQYF	TGTGCCACCAGCAGAGATGGGAGCGGGGGGCTAACAGTTACAGATACGCAGTATTTT
TRBV2	TRBJ1-5	-	few	CASSDGRGNQPQHF	TGTGCCAGCAGTGATGGCAGGGGCAATCAGCCCCAGCATTTT
TRBV19	TRBJ2-5	-	few	CASSGLTNQETQYF	TGTGCCAGTTCCGGACTGACCAACCAAGAGACCCAGTACTTC
TRBV4-1	TRBJ2-4	TRBD1	-	CASSPPGTGESIQYF	TGCGCCAGCAGCCCCCCAGGGACAGGAGAGAGCATTCAGTACTTC
TRBV30	TRBJ1-4	TRBD1	-	CAWRGTGTGEKLFF	TGTGCCTGGAGGGGGACAGGGACTGGTGAAAAACTGTTTTTT
TRBV28	TRBJ1-4	-	-	CASNLRGNNEKLFF	TGTGCCAGCAATCTCAGGGGAAATAATGAAAAACTGTTTTTT
TRBV18	TRBJ2-2	TRBD1	-	CASSRMTGLRAGELFF	TGTGCCAGCTCACGAATGACAGGGCTGAGGGCCGGGGAGCTGTTTTTT
TRBV27	TRBJ2-1	-	-	CASSFGPGGNEQFF	TGTGCCAGCAGTTTCGGGCCTGGAGGGAATGAGCAGTTCTTC
TRBV9	TRBJ2-1	-	-	CASSSYINEQFF	TGTGCCAGCAGTTCCTATATCAATGAGCAGTTCTTC
TRBV7-8	TRBJ1-1	-	-	CASSLRFSSRENTEAFF	TGTGCCAGCAGCTTAAGGTTTAGCAGCAGGGAGAACACTGAAGCTTTCTTT
TRBV5-4	TRBJ2-7	-	-	CASSLSSRGAHEQYF	TGTGCCAGCAGCTTGTCTAGCAGGGGGGCCCACGAGCAGTACTTC
TRBV30	TRBJ2-7	TRBD2	-	CAWSQRGYEQYF	TGTGCCTGGAGTCAGCGGGGTTACGAGCAGTACTTC
TRBV7-9	TRBJ1-6	-	-	CASSARTVNNSPLHF	TGTGCCAGCAGCGCCCGGACAGTAAACAATTCACCCCTCCACTTT